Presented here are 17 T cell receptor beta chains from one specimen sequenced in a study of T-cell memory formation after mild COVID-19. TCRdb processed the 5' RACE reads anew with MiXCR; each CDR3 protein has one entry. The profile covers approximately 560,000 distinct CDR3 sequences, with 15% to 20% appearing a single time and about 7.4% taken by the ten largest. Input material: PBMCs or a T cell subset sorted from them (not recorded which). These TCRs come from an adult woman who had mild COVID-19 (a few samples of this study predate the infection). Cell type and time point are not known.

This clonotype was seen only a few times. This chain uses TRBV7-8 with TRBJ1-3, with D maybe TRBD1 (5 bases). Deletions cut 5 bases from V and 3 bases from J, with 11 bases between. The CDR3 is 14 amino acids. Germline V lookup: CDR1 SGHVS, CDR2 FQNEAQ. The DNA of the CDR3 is TGTGCCAGCAGCCCGCAGGGAGGTGGAAACACCATATATTTT. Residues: CASSPQGGGNTIYF.

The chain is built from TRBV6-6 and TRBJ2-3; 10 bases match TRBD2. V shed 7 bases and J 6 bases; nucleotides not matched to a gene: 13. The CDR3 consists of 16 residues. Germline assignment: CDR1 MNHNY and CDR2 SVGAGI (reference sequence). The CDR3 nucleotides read TGTGCCAGCACCATTAGCGGGAGGCAATTATCTGATACGCAGTATTTT. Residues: CASTISGRQLSDTQYF.

The CDR3, as DNA: TGTGCCAGCAGCCGAGTAGGGACAAACACCATATATTTT. This sequence encodes CASSRVGTNTIYF. The chain is built from TRBV11-2 and TRBJ1-3; possible D gene TRBD1, 5 bases. V lost 5 bases to trimming and J lost 6 bases, with 11 bases between them. CDR1 and CDR2 from the germline V gene are SGHAT and FQNNGV. The CDR3 is 13 residues long.

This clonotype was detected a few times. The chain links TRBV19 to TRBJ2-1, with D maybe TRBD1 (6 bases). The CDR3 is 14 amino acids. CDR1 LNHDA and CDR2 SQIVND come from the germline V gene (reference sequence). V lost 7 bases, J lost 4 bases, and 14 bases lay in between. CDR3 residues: CASKTGTNYNEQFF. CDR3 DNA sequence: TGTGCCAGTAAGACCGGGACAAATTACAATGAGCAGTTCTTC.

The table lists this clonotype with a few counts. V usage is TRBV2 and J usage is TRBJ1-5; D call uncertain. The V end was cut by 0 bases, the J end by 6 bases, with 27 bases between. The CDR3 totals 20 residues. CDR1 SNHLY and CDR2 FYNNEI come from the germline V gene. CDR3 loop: CASSEAIGRGFFRKSQPQHF. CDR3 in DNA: TGTGCCAGCAGTGAAGCTATTGGTAGAGGTTTTTTCAGGAAAAGTCAGCCCCAGCATTTT.

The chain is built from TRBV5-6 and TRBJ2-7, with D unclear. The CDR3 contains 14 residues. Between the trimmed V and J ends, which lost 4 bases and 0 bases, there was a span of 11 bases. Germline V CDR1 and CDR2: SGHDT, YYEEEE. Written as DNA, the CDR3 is TGTGCCAGCAGCCACCCGGGTGACTCCTACGAGCAGTACTTC. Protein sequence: CASSHPGDSYEQYF.

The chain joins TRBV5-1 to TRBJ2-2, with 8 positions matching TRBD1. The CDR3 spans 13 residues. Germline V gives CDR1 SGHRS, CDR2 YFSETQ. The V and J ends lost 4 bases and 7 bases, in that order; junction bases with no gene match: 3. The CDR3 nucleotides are TGCGCCAGCAGCCCACAGGGGGACGGGGAGCTGTTTTTT. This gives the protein CASSPQGDGELFF.

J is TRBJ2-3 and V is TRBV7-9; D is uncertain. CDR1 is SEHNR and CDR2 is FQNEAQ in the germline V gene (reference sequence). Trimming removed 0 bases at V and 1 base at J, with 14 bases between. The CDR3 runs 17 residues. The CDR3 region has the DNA TGTGCCAGCAGCTTAGCGTCATCTTATCGGGGCACAGATACGCAGTATTTT. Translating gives CASSLASSYRGTDTQYF.

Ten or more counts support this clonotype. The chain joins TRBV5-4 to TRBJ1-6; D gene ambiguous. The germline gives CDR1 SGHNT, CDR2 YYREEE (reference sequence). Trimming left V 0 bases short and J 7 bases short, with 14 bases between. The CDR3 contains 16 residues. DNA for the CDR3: TGTGCCAGCAGCTTGGACCCGACCCTCGCAAATTCACCCCTCCACTTT. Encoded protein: CASSLDPTLANSPLHF.

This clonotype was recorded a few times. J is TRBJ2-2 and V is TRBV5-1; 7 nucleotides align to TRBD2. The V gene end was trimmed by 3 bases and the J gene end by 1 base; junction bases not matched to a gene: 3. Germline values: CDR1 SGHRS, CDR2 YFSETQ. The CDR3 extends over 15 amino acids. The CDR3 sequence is CASSSSGENTGELFF. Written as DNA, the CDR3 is TGCGCCAGCAGCTCTAGCGGAGAGAACACCGGGGAGCTGTTTTTT. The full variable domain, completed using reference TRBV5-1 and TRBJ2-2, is KAGVTQTPRYLIKTRGQQVTLSCSPISGHRSVSWYQQTPGQGLQFLFEYFSETQRNKGNFPGRFSGRQFSNSRSEMNVSTLELGDSALYLCASSSSGENTGELFFGEGSRLTVL.

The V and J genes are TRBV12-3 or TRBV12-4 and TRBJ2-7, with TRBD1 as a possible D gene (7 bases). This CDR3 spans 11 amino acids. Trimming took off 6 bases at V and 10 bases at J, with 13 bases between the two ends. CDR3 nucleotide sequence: TGTGCCAGCAGCGCGGGACAGCTCCAGTACTTC. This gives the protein CASSAGQLQYF.

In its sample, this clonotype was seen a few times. Here the CDR3 reads CASSQRGDRTDTQYF. In DNA form, the CDR3 reads TGTGCCAGCAGTCAGCGGGGGGACCGCACAGATACGCAGTATTTT. The chain joins TRBV12-3 or TRBV12-4 to TRBJ2-3; 9 nucleotides match TRBD2. The CDR3 sequence is 15 residues long. The ends lost 5 bases at V and 1 base at J; junction bases unmatched: 4.

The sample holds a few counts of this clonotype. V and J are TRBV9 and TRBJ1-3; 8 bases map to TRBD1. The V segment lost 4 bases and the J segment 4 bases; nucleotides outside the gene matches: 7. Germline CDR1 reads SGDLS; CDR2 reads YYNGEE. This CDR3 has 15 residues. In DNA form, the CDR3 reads TGTGCCAGCAGCCCCACGAGGACAGGGGGAAACACCATATATTTT. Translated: CASSPTRTGGNTIYF.

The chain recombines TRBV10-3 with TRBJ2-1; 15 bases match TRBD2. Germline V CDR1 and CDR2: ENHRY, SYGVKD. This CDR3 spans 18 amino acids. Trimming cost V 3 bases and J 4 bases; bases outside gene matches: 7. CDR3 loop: CAISELWTSGRGYNEQFF. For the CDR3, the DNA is TGTGCCATCAGTGAATTATGGACTAGCGGGAGGGGGTACAATGAGCAGTTCTTC.

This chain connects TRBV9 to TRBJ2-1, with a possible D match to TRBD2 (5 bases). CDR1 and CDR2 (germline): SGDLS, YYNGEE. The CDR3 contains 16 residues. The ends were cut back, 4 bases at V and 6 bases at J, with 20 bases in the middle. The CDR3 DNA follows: TGTGCCAGCAGCTCACTCCCGGGGTACGAGGGCAATGAGCAGTTCTTC. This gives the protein CASSSLPGYEGNEQFF.

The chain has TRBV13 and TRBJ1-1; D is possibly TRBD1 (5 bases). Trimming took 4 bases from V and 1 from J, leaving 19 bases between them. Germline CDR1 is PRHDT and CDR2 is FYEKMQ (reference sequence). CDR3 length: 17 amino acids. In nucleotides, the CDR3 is TGTGCCAGCAGCTCCGCTAGGGGAGGAAATGGGAACACTGAAGCTTTCTTT. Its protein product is CASSSARGGNGNTEAFF.

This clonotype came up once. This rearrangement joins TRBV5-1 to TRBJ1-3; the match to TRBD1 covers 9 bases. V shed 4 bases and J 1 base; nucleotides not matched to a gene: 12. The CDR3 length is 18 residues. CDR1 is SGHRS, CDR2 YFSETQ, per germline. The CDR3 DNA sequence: TGCGCCAGCAGCGGGGACGGGACAGGGTTTTATTCTGGAAACACCATATATTTT. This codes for CASSGDGTGFYSGNTIYF. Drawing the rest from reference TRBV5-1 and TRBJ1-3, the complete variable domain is KAGVTQTPRYLIKTRGQQVTLSCSPISGHRSVSWYQQTPGQGLQFLFEYFSETQRNKGNFPGRFSGRQFSNSRSEMNVSTLELGDSALYLCASSGDGTGFYSGNTIYFGEGSWLTVV.